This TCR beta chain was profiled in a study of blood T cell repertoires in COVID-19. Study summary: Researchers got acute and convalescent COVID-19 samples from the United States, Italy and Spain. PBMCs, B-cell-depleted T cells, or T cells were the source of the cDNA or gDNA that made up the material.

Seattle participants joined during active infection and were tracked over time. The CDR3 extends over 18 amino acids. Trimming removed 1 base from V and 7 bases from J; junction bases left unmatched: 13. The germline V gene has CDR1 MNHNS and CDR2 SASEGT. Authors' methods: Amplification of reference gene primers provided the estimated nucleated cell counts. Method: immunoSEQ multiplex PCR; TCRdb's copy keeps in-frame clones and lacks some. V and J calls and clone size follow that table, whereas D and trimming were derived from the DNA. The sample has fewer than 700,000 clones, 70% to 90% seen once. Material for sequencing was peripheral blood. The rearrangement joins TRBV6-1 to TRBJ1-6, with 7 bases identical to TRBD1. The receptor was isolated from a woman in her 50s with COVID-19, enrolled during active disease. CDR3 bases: TGTGCCAGCAGTGAAGGAGGAAGTATGGGACAGAAGAATTCACCCCTCCACTTT. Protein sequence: CASSEGGSMGQKNSPLHF.